The clone carrying this TCR beta chain showed up many times. At one end, the junction sequence differs from germline, possibly due to a read error. This entry belongs to a study of T cells after yellow fever vaccination. A 5'RACE template-switching step, the method used to make TCR cDNA, added a universal primer site and UMIs. TCRdb passed the 5' RACE reads through MiXCR, listing each CDR3 protein once. This sample has 200,000 to 300,000 distinct CDR3 sequences, with less than 7.5% found just once. The CDR3 is made up of 13 amino acids. The V gene's germline CDR1 is SSHAT and CDR2 FNYEAQ (reference sequence).

The sample in question was CD4+ T cells sorted from PBMCs, obtained on the day of the yellow fever booster vaccination. The sequence was obtained from a man aged 25-45 years who received the YFV17D yellow fever vaccine. This chain links TRBV7-7 with TRBJ2-1; 10 bases agree with TRBD2. CDR3 bases: TGTGCTAGCAGCTTAGCGGGGGGCGATGAGCAGTTCTTC. Protein sequence: CASSLAGGDEQFF.